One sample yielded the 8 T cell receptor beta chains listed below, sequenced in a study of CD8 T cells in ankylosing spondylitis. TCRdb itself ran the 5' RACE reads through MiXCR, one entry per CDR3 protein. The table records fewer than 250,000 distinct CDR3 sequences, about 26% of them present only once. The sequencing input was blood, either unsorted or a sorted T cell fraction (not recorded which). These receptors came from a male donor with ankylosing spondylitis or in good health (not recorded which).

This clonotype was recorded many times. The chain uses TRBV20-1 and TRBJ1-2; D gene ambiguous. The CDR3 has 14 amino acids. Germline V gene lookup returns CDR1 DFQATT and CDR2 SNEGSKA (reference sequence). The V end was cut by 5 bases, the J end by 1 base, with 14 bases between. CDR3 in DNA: TGCAGTGCTGTCCCTGCGAGTAATAACTATGGCTACACCTTC. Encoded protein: CSAVPASNNYGYTF.

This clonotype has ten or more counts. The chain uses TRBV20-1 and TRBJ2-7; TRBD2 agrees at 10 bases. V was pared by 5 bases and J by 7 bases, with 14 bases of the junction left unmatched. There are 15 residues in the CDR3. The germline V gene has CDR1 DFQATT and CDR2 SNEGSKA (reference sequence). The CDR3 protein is CSAPNALAGVREQYF. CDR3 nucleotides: TGCAGTGCTCCCAATGCCCTAGCGGGAGTCAGGGAGCAGTACTTC.

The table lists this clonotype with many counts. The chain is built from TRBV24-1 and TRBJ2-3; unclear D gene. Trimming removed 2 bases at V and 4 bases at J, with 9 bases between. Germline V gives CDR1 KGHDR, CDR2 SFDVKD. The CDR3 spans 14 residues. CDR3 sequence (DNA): TGTGCCACCAGTGATTCACGAAGGTCAGATACGCAGTATTTT. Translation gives CATSDSRRSDTQYF.

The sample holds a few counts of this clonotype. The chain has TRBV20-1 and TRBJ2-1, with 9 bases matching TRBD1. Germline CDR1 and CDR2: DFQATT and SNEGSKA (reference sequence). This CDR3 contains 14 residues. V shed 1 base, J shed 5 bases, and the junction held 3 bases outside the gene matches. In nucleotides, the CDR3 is TGCAGTGCTAGAGGGACAGGGGTGGACAATGAGCAGTTCTTC. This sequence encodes CSARGTGVDNEQFF.

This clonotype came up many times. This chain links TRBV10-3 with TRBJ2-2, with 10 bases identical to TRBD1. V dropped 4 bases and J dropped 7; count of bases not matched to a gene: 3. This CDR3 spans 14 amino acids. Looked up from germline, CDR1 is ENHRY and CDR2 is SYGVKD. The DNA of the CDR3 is TGTGCCATCAGTGGGGGACAGGGGAACGGGGAGCTGTTTTTT. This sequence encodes CAISGGQGNGELFF.

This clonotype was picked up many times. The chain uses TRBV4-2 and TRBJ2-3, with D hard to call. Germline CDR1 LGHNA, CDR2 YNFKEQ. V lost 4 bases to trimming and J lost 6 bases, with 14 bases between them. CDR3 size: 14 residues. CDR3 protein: CASSRRLSADTQYF. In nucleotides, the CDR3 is TGTGCCAGCAGCCGTCGACTCAGCGCGGATACGCAGTATTTT.

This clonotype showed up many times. This CDR3 reads CAARSSARTGELFF. The CDR3 bases are TGTGCCGCGAGAAGTAGCGCCAGAACCGGGGAGCTGTTTTTT. The chain links TRBV6-1 to TRBJ2-2; D might be TRBD2 (5 bases). From germline, CDR1 is MNHNS and CDR2 SASEGT. The CDR3 sequence is 14 residues long. Trimming removed 11 bases at V and 5 bases at J, with 18 bases between.

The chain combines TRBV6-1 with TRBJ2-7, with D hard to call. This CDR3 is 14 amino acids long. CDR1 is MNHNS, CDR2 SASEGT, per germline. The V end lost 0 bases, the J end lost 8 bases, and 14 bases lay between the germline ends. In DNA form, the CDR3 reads TGTGCCAGCAGTGAAGCTCTAGTAAAGCAGCAGCAGTACTTC. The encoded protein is CASSEALVKQQQYF.